Listed below are T cell receptor beta chains from one sample, sequenced in a study of blood T cell repertoires in COVID-19. Sequenced by immunoSEQ multiplex PCR; TCRdb stores in-frame clones only, minus some. The data contain more than 55,000 clones, roughly 85% of them singletons. Sequenced material: peripheral blood. The receptors originated from a human donor in a cohort sampled during active COVID-19. Each CDR3 is given without its conserved first and last residue. D genes are given only for firm matches.

v_gene,j_gene,d_gene,CDR3aa
TRBV25-1,TRBJ2-6,TRBD1,ASSDGQGTGANVLT
TRBV28,TRBJ2-7,NA,ASTGSNHEQY
TRBV11-2,TRBJ2-3,TRBD2,ASSSTGLLADTQY
TRBV5-6,TRBJ1-3,TRBD1,ASSLRQGRNTIY
TRBV3-1/TRBV3-2,TRBJ2-6,TRBD1,ASSQDRDTSGANVLT
TRBV28,TRBJ1-2,NA,ASSLPGVGRDYGYT
TRBV10-2,TRBJ2-3,TRBD1,ATLETGWNTQY
TRBV28,TRBJ1-1,NA,ASSHQFKAF
TRBV28,TRBJ2-7,NA,ASSSSTVPYEQY
TRBV29-1,TRBJ1-3,TRBD1,SVLTDRGRGNTIY
TRBV7-2,TRBJ1-3,NA,ASSLGPSGNTIY
TRBV30,TRBJ1-5,NA,AWNPQGRANQPQH
TRBV24-1,TRBJ2-3,TRBD2,ATSGRGLAGRTDTQY
TRBV20-1,TRBJ1-1,NA,SASVQGLNTEAF
TRBV2,TRBJ2-3,TRBD2,ASSLGLAGVTDTQY
TRBV15,TRBJ2-1,NA,ATSRDGTSLHDEQF
TRBV6-2/TRBV6-3,TRBJ2-7,NA,ASSYSGRHEQY
TRBV24-1,TRBJ1-2,NA,ATSDGSKVAT
TRBV19,TRBJ2-1,NA,ASSTPLAGANEQF
TRBV19,TRBJ2-7,NA,ASSRLGAVHEQY
TRBV7-9,TRBJ2-6,NA,ASSPGSLGGANVLT
TRBV19,TRBJ2-1,TRBD2,ASSPRGSGSSYNEQF
TRBV7-2,TRBJ2-3,NA,ASSLQGSTDTQY
TRBV29-1,TRBJ2-5,NA,SVGGYGETQY
TRBV9,TRBJ1-4,TRBD1,ASSLFDRATNEKLF
TRBV28,TRBJ2-5,NA,ASSFVTTGYETQY
TRBV11-3,TRBJ2-3,NA,ASSPSRATDTQY
TRBV6-2/TRBV6-3,TRBJ2-2,TRBD2,ASSYSSASGRARTGELF
TRBV7-9,TRBJ2-5,TRBD1,ASSRVGTGLETQY
TRBV5-6,TRBJ2-1,NA,ASSLWVEYNEQF
TRBV5-4,TRBJ2-5,TRBD2,ASTTSGGGETQY
TRBV12-3/TRBV12-4,TRBJ1-1,TRBD1,ASSQGGAF
TRBV4-2,TRBJ1-6,NA,ASSDRRNPGSPLH
TRBV3-1/TRBV3-2,TRBJ2-7,TRBD1,ASSRAGTGKYEQY
TRBV7-2,TRBJ2-7,TRBD2,ASSLRALADSYEQY
TRBV30,TRBJ2-3,TRBD2,AWKAGADTQY
TRBV27,TRBJ1-1,TRBD1,ASSTGDRDTEAF
TRBV12-3/TRBV12-4,TRBJ1-1,TRBD1,ASSGYRGTEAF
TRBV13,TRBJ1-3,NA,ASSIHLGTNSPNTIY
TRBV18,TRBJ2-7,NA,ASSPMGQSSYEQY
TRBV4-3,TRBJ1-4,NA,ASSQDRRTGDEKLF
TRBV5-1,TRBJ2-1,NA,ASSLTGTGNEQF
TRBV6-2/TRBV6-3,TRBJ2-5,NA,ASSYSGLYQETQY
TRBV28,TRBJ2-2,TRBD1,ASSFGQGAVGELF
TRBV29-1,TRBJ2-3,NA,SAVDLSTDTQY
TRBV2,TRBJ2-3,NA,ARDNGPPDTQY
TRBV11-3,TRBJ2-5,TRBD2,ASSLLASGQETQY
TRBV7-3,TRBJ2-1,TRBD1,ASSLRGGTGVNEQF
TRBV30,TRBJ2-1,TRBD2,AWRRDYMGNEQF
TRBV7-9,TRBJ2-1,TRBD2,ASSAQGLAGDNEQF
TRBV6-4,TRBJ2-5,NA,ASSELGGLGETQY
TRBV29-1,TRBJ1-1,NA,SVVGGTEAF